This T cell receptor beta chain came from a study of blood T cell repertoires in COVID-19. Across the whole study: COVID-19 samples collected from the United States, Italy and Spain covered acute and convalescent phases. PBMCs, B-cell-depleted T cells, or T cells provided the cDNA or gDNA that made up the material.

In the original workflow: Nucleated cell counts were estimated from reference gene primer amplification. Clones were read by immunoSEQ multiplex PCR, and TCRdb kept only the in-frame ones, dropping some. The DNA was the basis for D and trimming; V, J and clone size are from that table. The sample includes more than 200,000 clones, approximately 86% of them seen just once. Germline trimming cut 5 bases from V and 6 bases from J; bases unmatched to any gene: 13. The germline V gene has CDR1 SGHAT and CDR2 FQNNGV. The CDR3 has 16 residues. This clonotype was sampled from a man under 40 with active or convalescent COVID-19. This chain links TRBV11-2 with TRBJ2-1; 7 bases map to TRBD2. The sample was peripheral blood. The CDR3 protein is CASSPVRGDFPNEQFF. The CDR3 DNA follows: TGTGCCAGCAGCCCCGTTCGGGGGGACTTTCCCAATGAGCAGTTCTTC. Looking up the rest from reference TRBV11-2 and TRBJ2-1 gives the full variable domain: EAGVAQSPRYKIIEKRQSVAFWCNPISGHATLYWYQQILGQGPKLLIQFQNNGVVDDSQLPKDRFSAERLKGVDSTLKIQPAKLEDSAVYLCASSPVRGDFPNEQFFGPGTRLTVL.